The 18 T cell receptor beta chains below all came from one sample that was sequenced in a study of beta chain features in type 1 diabetes. Findings of the study overall: Moderate but significant shortening of TCRB CDR3s was recorded in all four CD4+ subsets from Type 1 diabetes patients.

Sequenced material consisted of expressed TCRB transcripts (all of the isolated RNA was reverse transcribed). The protocol was immunoSEQ multiplex PCR, while the TCRdb copy is restricted to in-frame clones and leaves out a portion. Here the sample spans 600,000 or so clones, over 12% being singletons. The antigens these receptors bind are not known. Sequencing was done on a sample of naive CD4+ T cells from blood. These receptors were taken from a man in his late teens or twenties with type 1 diabetes.

The rearrangement uses TRBV11-2 and TRBJ2-1, with 9 bases lining up with TRBD1. The CDR3 runs 15 residues. CDR1 and CDR2 from the germline V gene are SGHAT and FQNNGV. With 6 bases clipped from V and 4 bases from J, the junction kept 7 bases outside the gene matches. The CDR3 DNA sequence: TGTGCCAGCAGACCCGGGACAGGGCTTTACAATGAGCAGTTCTTC. Translating it yields CASRPGTGLYNEQFF.

In this sample, this clone turned up a few times. V usage is TRBV4-3 and J usage is TRBJ2-7; D perhaps matches TRBD2 (5 bases). CDR1 is LGHNA and CDR2 is YSLEER in the germline V gene. The CDR3 has 14 amino acids. The V end was cut by 0 bases, the J end by 3 bases, with 9 bases between. Here the CDR3 DNA reads TGCGCCAGCAGCCAAGATAGGACTCTCTACGAGCAGTACTTC. This codes for CASSQDRTLYEQYF.

The rearrangement joins TRBV5-1 to TRBJ1-1, with TRBD1 matching 9 bases. V was pared by 1 base and J by 0 bases, with 1 base of the junction left unmatched. This CDR3 spans 15 amino acids. From germline, CDR1 is SGHRS and CDR2 YFSETQ. The CDR3 DNA is TGCGCCAGCAGCTTGTGGGACAGGGTGAACACTGAAGCTTTCTTT. It encodes CASSLWDRVNTEAFF.

The genes are TRBV9 and TRBJ2-5; 13 nucleotides match TRBD2. Germline V gene sequence: CDR1 SGDLS, CDR2 YYNGEE. The trim removed 4 bases at V and 5 bases at J, leaving 5 bases unmatched. This CDR3 has 15 amino acids. The CDR3 loop reads CASSTLTSGGETQYF. The CDR3 bases are TGTGCCAGCAGCACCTTGACTAGCGGGGGGGAGACCCAGTACTTC. The full variable domain, rest sourced from reference TRBV9 and TRBJ2-5, is DSGVTQTPKHLITATGQRVTLRCSPRSGDLSVYWYQQSLDQGLQFLIQYYNGEERAKGNILERFSAQQFPDLHSELNLSSLELGDSALYFCASSTLTSGGETQYFGPGTRLLVL.

This clone was seen a few times. This chain uses TRBV28 with TRBJ2-1; possibly TRBD2 for D (5 bases). Trimming took 4 bases from V and 5 from J, leaving 12 bases between them. Looked up from germline, CDR1 is MDHEN and CDR2 is SYDVKM. This CDR3 has 14 amino acids. CDR3: CASSSIRENNEQFF. DNA of the CDR3: TGTGCCAGCAGTTCAATCCGGGAAAACAATGAGCAGTTCTTC.

The genes are TRBV25-1 and TRBJ2-7; D possibly corresponds to TRBD1 (5 bases). The CDR3 extends over 13 amino acids. CDR1 is MGHDK, CDR2 SYGVNS, per germline. The V end lost 0 bases, the J end lost 9 bases, and 12 bases lay between the germline ends. The CDR3 DNA reads TGTGCCAGCAGTGAATACGCTAATCAGGGGCAGTACTTC. Residues: CASSEYANQGQYF.

This clone was recorded a few times. V gene TRBV15 combines with J gene TRBJ1-1, with TRBD1 as a possible D gene (6 bases). Germline-derived CDR1 and CDR2 are LNHNV and YYDKDF (reference sequence). CDR3 length equals 14 residues. Trimming removed 1 base from V and 1 base from J, with 7 bases in between. DNA of the CDR3: TGTGCCACCAGCAGAGTGACAGGGAACACTGAAGCTTTCTTT. This codes for CATSRVTGNTEAFF.

This clone showed up just a few times. The rearrangement links TRBV4-3 to TRBJ1-6; tentative D call: TRBD1 (6 bases). CDR3 length: 17 residues. Per germline, CDR1 LGHNA and CDR2 YSLEER. Trimming took off 0 bases at V and 8 bases at J, with 17 bases between the two ends. The CDR3 coding sequence is TGCGCCAGCAGCCAAGATCCAGGGACACGGAGTCATTCACCCCTCCACTTT. Amino acid sequence: CASSQDPGTRSHSPLHF.

This CDR3 reads CASSQAGGEISPYNEQFF. DNA for the CDR3: TGTGCCAGCAGCCAAGCAGGGGGCGAGATCTCACCTTACAATGAGCAGTTCTTC. The rearrangement uses TRBV4-2 and TRBJ2-1, with 8 bases lining up with TRBD1. This CDR3 contains 18 residues. With V trimmed by 1 base and J by 4 bases, 12 bases remained unmatched. CDR1 is LGHNA and CDR2 is YNFKEQ in the germline V gene.

The rearrangement joins TRBV25-1 to TRBJ2-1; 7 bases align to TRBD2. Germline lookup yields CDR1 MGHDK and CDR2 SYGVNS. Unmatched junction bases numbered 4, after V lost 4 bases and J lost 4 bases. This CDR3 has 14 residues. In DNA, the CDR3 is TGTGCCAGCAGTGGTCTAGCGGAATACAATGAGCAGTTCTTC. It translates to CASSGLAEYNEQFF.

This chain links TRBV6-1 with TRBJ2-1; 11 bases fit TRBD2. Per germline, CDR1 MNHNS and CDR2 SASEGT. V trimming: 0 bases; J trimming: 7 bases; junction bases outside the gene matches: 8. This CDR3 spans 17 amino acids. The CDR3 DNA follows: TGTGCCAGCAGTGAAGCGGTGCTAGCGGGAGGAGGGAATGAGCAGTTCTTC. This gives the protein CASSEAVLAGGGNEQFF.

V and J are TRBV30 and TRBJ1-2; 7 bases match TRBD1. The V segment lost 2 bases and the J segment 1 base; nucleotides outside the gene matches: 4. The CDR3 spans 14 residues. The germline gives CDR1 GTSNPN, CDR2 SVGIG (reference sequence). CDR3 in amino acids: CAWSYGQVNYGYTF. As DNA, the CDR3 is TGTGCCTGGAGTTACGGACAGGTTAACTATGGCTACACCTTC.

This clone was seen only a few times. The chain has TRBV6-1 and TRBJ1-5; no definite D call. Trimming stripped 2 bases from V and 4 bases from J, with 12 bases between. The CDR3 is made up of 15 amino acids. The V gene's germline CDR1 is MNHNS and CDR2 SASEGT. Written as DNA, the CDR3 is TGTGCCAGCAGTGAAATGTTCGGTGGGAATCAGCCCCAGCATTTT. The encoded protein is CASSEMFGGNQPQHF.

This chain connects TRBV20-1 to TRBJ1-1; no clear D gene. Germline CDR1 is DFQATT and CDR2 is SNEGSKA (reference sequence). The CDR3 has 11 amino acids. CDR3 DNA sequence: TGCATTCCCTTTCTGAACACTGAAGCTTTCTTT. Translation: CIPFLNTEAFF.

The chain joins TRBV25-1 to TRBJ1-2; TRBD1 agrees at 7 bases. J gave up 2 bases and V 5 bases, and 5 bases lay outside the gene matches. Germline values: CDR1 MGHDK, CDR2 SYGVNS. The CDR3 sequence is 14 residues long. This CDR3 reads CASSRQGANYGYTF. CDR3 in DNA: TGTGCCAGCAGTCGACAGGGAGCCAACTATGGCTACACCTTC.

CDR3 protein: CASSVQGEYSGYTF. The CDR3 DNA follows: TGTGCCAGCTCAGTACAGGGGGAGTATAGTGGCTACACCTTC. This chain connects TRBV27 to TRBJ1-2, with TRBD1 identical over 8 bases. The germline V gene has CDR1 MNHEY and CDR2 SMNVEV (reference sequence). V dropped 8 bases and J dropped 7; count of bases not matched to a gene: 12. The CDR3 is 14 residues long.

The chain has TRBV25-1 and TRBJ2-3; D possibly corresponds to TRBD2 (5 bases). Germline CDR1 and CDR2: MGHDK and SYGVNS. The CDR3 sequence is 17 residues long. Trimming shortened V by 0 bases and J by 6 bases, and 19 bases separated the two germline ends. This chain's CDR3 is CASSEYRLRARGDTQYF. CDR3 nucleotide sequence: TGTGCCAGCAGTGAATACCGACTGAGGGCGCGAGGGGATACGCAGTATTTT. The variable domain in full, with the rest retrieved from reference TRBV25-1 and TRBJ2-3, is EADIYQTPRYLVIGTGKKITLECSQTMGHDKMYWYQQDPGMELHLIHYSYGVNSTEKGDLSSESTVSRIRTEHFPLTLESARPSHTSQYLCASSEYRLRARGDTQYFGPGTRLTVL.

This chain joins TRBV7-8 and TRBJ1-1; D might be TRBD1 (6 bases). The V gene's germline CDR1 is SGHVS and CDR2 FQNEAQ. V shed 5 bases and J shed 0 bases, with 10 bases lying between them. The CDR3 spans 14 residues. The CDR3 region is CASSVGAVNTEAFF. CDR3 nucleotides: TGTGCCAGCAGCGTGGGGGCGGTGAACACTGAAGCTTTCTTT.